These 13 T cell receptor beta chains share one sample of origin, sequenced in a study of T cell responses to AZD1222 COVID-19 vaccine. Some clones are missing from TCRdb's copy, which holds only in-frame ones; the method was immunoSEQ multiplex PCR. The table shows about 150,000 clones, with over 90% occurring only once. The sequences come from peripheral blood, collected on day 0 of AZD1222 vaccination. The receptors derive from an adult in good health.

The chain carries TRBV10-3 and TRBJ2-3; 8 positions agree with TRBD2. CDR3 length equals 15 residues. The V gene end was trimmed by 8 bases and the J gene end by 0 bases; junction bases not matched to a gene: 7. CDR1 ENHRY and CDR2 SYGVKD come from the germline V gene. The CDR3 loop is CAIDGGRTSTDTQYF. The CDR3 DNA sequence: TGTGCCATCGATGGCGGGAGGACTAGCACAGATACGCAGTATTTT.

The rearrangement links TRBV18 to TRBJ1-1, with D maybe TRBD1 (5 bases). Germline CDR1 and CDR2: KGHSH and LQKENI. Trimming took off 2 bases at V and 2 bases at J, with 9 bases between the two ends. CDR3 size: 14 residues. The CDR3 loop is CASSPTGTNTEAFF. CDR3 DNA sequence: TGTGCCAGCTCACCAACGGGGACCAACACTGAAGCTTTCTTT.

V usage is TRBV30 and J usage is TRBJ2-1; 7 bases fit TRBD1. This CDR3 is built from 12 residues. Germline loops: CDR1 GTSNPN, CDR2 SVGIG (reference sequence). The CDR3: CGRGGAGDEQFF. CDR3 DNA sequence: TGTGGGCGAGGGGGCGCAGGGGATGAGCAGTTCTTC.

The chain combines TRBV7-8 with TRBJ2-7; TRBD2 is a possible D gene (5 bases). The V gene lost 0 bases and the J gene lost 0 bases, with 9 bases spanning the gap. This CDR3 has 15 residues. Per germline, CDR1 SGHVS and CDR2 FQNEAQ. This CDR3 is CASSLARGSSYEQYF. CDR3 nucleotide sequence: TGTGCCAGCAGCTTAGCGCGAGGGAGCTCCTACGAGCAGTACTTC. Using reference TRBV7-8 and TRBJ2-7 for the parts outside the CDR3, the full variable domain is GAGVSQSPRYKVAKRGQDVALRCDPISGHVSLFWYQQALGQGPEFLTYFQNEAQLDKSGLPSDRFFAERPEGSVSTLKIQRTQQEDSAVYLCASSLARGSSYEQYFGPGTRLTVT.

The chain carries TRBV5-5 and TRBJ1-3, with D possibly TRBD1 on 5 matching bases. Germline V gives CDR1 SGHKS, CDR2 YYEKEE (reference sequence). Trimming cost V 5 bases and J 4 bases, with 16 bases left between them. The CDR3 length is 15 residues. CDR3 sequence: CASSGLGGSGNTIYF. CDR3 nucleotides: TGTGCCAGCAGTGGCCTGGGGGGATCCGGAAACACCATATATTTT.

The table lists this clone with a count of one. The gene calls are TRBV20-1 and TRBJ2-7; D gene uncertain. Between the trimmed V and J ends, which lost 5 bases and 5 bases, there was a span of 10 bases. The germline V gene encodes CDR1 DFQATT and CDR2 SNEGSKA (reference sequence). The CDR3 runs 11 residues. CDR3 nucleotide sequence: TGCAGTGCTGACGACCCCGACGAGCAGTACTTC. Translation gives CSADDPDEQYF.

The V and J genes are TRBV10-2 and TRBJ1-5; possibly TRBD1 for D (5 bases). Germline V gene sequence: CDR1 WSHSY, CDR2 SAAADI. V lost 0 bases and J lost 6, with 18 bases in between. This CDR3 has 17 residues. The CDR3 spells CASSESMDISVGQPQHF. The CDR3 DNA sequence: TGCGCCAGCAGTGAGTCGATGGACATATCAGTAGGTCAGCCCCAGCATTTT.

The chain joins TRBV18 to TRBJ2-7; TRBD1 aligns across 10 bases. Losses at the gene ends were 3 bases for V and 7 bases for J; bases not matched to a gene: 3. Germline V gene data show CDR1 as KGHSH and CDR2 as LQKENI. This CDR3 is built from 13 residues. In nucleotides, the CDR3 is TGTGCCAGCTCACCGGGACAGGGGTGGGAGCAGTACTTC. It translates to CASSPGQGWEQYF.

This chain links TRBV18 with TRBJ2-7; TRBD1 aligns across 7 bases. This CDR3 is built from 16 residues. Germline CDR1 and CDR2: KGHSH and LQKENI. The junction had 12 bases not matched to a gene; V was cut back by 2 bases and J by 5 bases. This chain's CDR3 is CASSPVARQGRDEQYF. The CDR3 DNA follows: TGTGCCAGCTCACCAGTCGCCCGACAGGGAAGGGACGAGCAGTACTTC.

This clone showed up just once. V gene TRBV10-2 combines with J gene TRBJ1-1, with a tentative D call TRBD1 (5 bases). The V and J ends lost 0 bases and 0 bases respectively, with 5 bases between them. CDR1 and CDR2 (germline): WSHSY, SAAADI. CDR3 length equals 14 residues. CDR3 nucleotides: TGCGCCAGCAGTGAGTCCAGGGTGAACACTGAAGCTTTCTTT. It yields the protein CASSESRVNTEAFF.

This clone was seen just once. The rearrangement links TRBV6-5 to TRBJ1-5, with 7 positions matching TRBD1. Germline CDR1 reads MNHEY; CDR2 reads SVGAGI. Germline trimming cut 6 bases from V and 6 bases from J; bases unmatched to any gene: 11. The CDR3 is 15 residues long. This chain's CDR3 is CASRKDRDVGQPQHF. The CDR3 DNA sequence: TGTGCCAGCAGAAAAGACAGGGACGTCGGTCAGCCCCAGCATTTT.

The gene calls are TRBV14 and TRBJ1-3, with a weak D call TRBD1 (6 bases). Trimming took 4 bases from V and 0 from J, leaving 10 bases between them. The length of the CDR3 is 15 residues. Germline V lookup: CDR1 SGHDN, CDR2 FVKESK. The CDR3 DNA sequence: TGTGCCAGCAGCCCGACAGGACTCTCTGGAAACACCATATATTTT. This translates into CASSPTGLSGNTIYF.

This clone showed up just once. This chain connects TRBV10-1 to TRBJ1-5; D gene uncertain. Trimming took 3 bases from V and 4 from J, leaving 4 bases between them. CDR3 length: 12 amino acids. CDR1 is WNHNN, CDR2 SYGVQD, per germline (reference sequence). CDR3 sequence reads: CASSDLNQPQHF. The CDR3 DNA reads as TGCGCCAGCAGTGACCTGAATCAGCCCCAGCATTTT.